This T cell receptor (beta chain) originates from a study of vaccination and CD4 T cells after COVID-19. Points on this clonotype: No antigen is known for it.

Study-level results: Within the convalescent patients, a median around 90% of the SARS-CoV-2-reactive clones were ones that appeared only post-vaccination.

Sequencing of DNA taken from cultured CD4+ T cells relied on the Oncomine TCR Beta short-read assay. TCRdb analysed the PCR reads with MiXCR anew, one entry per CDR3 protein. The repertoire holds some 25,000 distinct CDR3 sequences, 67% seen once, with roughly 22% in the top ten. The length of the CDR3 is 13 residues. Germline CDR1 and CDR2: MNHNS and SASEGT. V was pared by 6 bases and J by 5 bases, with 13 bases between. This sample's treatment: roughly 10-day PBMC culture with coronavirus spike peptide pools or control peptides (ViraFEST assay). The sequence was collected from a human donor who received a COVID-19 vaccine. V gene TRBV6-1 combines with J gene TRBJ1-2, with TRBD1 as a possible D gene (5 bases). The specimen comprised CD4+ T cells from blood, cultured in vitro, sampled after SARS-CoV-2 vaccination. CDR3 region: CASSHARGYGYTF. The CDR3 region has the DNA TGTGCCAGCAGCCACGCGAGGGGTTATGGCTACACCTTC.